The next 31 T cell receptor beta chains were all read from a single sample in a study of OX40 agonist ivuxolimab in advanced cancers. Sequencing was performed with immunoSEQ multiplex PCR; in TCRdb, only in-frame clones are kept and a portion is missing. The sample has tens of thousands of clones, around 87% seen once; the top ten hold more than 4%. Sample: CD4+ or CD8+ T cells sorted from blood, taken in a trial of the OX40 agonist ivuxolimab. The receptor source for this set is an adult with an advanced solid tumor such as melanoma, head and neck, liver or kidney cancer.

This chain uses TRBV6-5 with TRBJ2-7, with 7 bases that match TRBD1. The CDR3 contains 14 residues. V dropped 5 bases and J dropped 2; count of bases not matched to a gene: 6. Germline values: CDR1 MNHEY, CDR2 SVGAGI. The CDR3 protein is CASSRQGTTYEQYF. The CDR3 DNA sequence: TGTGCCAGCAGTAGACAGGGCACTACCTACGAGCAGTACTTC.

This clone was recorded a few times. The CDR3 region has the DNA TGTGCCCTGCGACGGGGGCAGCAGAGTGAGCAGTTCTTC. Amino acids: CALRRGQQSEQFF. The gene calls are TRBV30 and TRBJ2-1; perhaps D is TRBD1 or TRBD2 (6 bases each). The V gene lost 8 bases and the J gene lost 9 bases, with 20 bases spanning the gap. CDR3 size: 13 residues. The germline CDR1 and CDR2 sequences are GTSNPN and SVGIG (reference sequence).

This clone occurred once. V is TRBV7-2 and J is TRBJ1-1; D not certain. Germline V CDR1 and CDR2: SGHTA, FQGNSA. This CDR3 has 14 amino acids. Trimming took 0 bases from V and 1 from J, leaving 6 bases between them. Here the CDR3 DNA reads TGTGCCAGCAGCTTAGCACGCACGAACACTGAAGCTTTCTTT. Protein: CASSLARTNTEAFF. The full variable domain, in which reference TRBV7-2 and TRBJ1-1 provide the parts outside the CDR3, is GAGVSQSPSNKVTEKGKDVELRCDPISGHTALYWYRQSLGQGLEFLIYFQGNSAPDKSGLPSDRFSAERTGGSVSTLTIQRTQQEDSAVYLCASSLARTNTEAFFGQGTRLTVV.

The V and J genes are TRBV19 and TRBJ2-1, with unresolved D. Germline CDR1 reads LNHDA; CDR2 reads SQIVND (reference sequence). V lost 5 bases, J lost 0 bases, and 14 bases lay in between. CDR3 length: 16 residues. CDR3 sequence reads: CASSSSPPGSYNEQFF. CDR3 DNA sequence: TGTGCCAGTAGTTCATCCCCTCCGGGCTCCTACAATGAGCAGTTCTTC.

The V and J genes are TRBV29-1 and TRBJ2-3; 10 nucleotides match TRBD2. The CDR3 runs to 17 residues. Germline V gives CDR1 SQVTM, CDR2 ANQGSEA. V lost 4 bases, J lost 0 bases, and 10 bases stayed unmatched. The DNA of the CDR3 is TGCAGCGTTGGGGGCAAGCGGGAGGGCCAGAGCACAGATACGCAGTATTTT. It translates to CSVGGKREGQSTDTQYF.

This clone was seen just once. V and J are TRBV30 and TRBJ1-2; 9 bases fit TRBD1. The ends lost 8 bases at V and 8 bases at J; junction bases unmatched: 12. This CDR3 comprises 13 residues. The germline V gene has CDR1 GTSNPN and CDR2 SVGIG (reference sequence). The CDR3 sequence is CAGQGQGISGYTF. In DNA form, the CDR3 reads TGTGCCGGTCAGGGACAGGGAATAAGCGGCTACACCTTC.

The chain combines TRBV5-4 with TRBJ2-2; no reliable D call. The CDR3 spans 12 residues. Looked up from germline, CDR1 is SGHNT and CDR2 is YYREEE (reference sequence). V lost 0 bases to trimming and J lost 7 bases, with 4 bases between them. The CDR3 region is CASSLEVGELFF. The CDR3, as DNA: TGTGCCAGCAGCTTGGAAGTCGGGGAGCTGTTTTTT.

The rearrangement uses TRBV30 and TRBJ2-1; TRBD2 agrees at 9 bases. Germline V gene lookup returns CDR1 GTSNPN and CDR2 SVGIG (reference sequence). The V gene end was trimmed by 0 bases and the J gene end by 7 bases; junction bases not matched to a gene: 4. The CDR3 is 14 amino acids. The CDR3 DNA follows: TGTGCCTGGAGTGTAGGAAGCGGGGGGAATGAGCAGTTCTTC. Protein product: CAWSVGSGGNEQFF.

The rearrangement uses TRBV27 and TRBJ2-7; 11 nucleotides match TRBD1. The CDR3 is 17 amino acids. V lost 1 base, J lost 5 bases, and 10 bases stayed unmatched. Germline CDR1 MNHEY, CDR2 SMNVEV (reference sequence). The CDR3 DNA follows: TGTGCCAGCAGTTTATTTCATAGTGGACAGGGGGCTGACGAGCAGTACTTC. It specifies CASSLFHSGQGADEQYF.

The chain uses TRBV2 and TRBJ2-3, with unresolved D. Trimming stripped 5 bases from V and 6 bases from J, with 3 bases between. This CDR3 has 10 amino acids. CDR1 and CDR2 (germline): SNHLY, FYNNEI. CDR3 DNA: TGTGCCAGCAGTCAGGATACGCAGTATTTT. Its translation is CASSQDTQYF.

V gene TRBV11-3 combines with J gene TRBJ2-6, with 12 positions matching TRBD1. Trimming cost V 3 bases and J 4 bases; bases outside gene matches: 7. This CDR3 is built from 18 residues. From germline, CDR1 is SGHNT and CDR2 YENEEA. CDR3 DNA: TGTGCCAGCAGCTTTCCGGGACAGGGGGCGTCCGGGGCCAACGTCCTGACTTTC. This encodes CASSFPGQGASGANVLTF.

The rearrangement joins TRBV11-2 to TRBJ1-1; the D is unclear. Germline CDR1 SGHAT, CDR2 FQNNGV. The V end was cut by 0 bases, the J end by 4 bases, with 12 bases between. This CDR3 comprises 15 residues. DNA of the CDR3: TGTGCCAGCAGCTTAGACCCCCAGGACTTCACTGAAGCTTTCTTT. Translation: CASSLDPQDFTEAFF.

This clone was detected once. The genes are TRBV10-1 and TRBJ2-1, with 13 bases that match TRBD2. Germline trimming cut 3 bases from V and 10 bases from J; bases unmatched to any gene: 6. Germline V gene lookup returns CDR1 WNHNN and CDR2 SYGVQD (reference sequence). This CDR3 contains 15 residues. CDR3 in DNA: TGCGCCAGCAGTGATAGGGGGACTAGCGGGACCGAGCAGTTCTTC. This codes for CASSDRGTSGTEQFF.

J is TRBJ1-2 and V is TRBV5-1, with TRBD1 identical over 9 bases. V lost 2 bases, J lost 3 bases, and 2 bases stayed unmatched. The CDR3 consists of 14 residues. CDR1 and CDR2 from the germline V gene are SGHRS and YFSETQ. In DNA form, the CDR3 reads TGCGCCAGCAGCTTCCGGGACAGGGACTATGGCTACACCTTC. The encoded protein is CASSFRDRDYGYTF.

The chain employs TRBV9 and TRBJ2-3; D may be TRBD1 (6 bases). Germline V gene data show CDR1 as SGDLS and CDR2 as YYNGEE. The CDR3 has 16 amino acids. The V end lost 2 bases, the J end lost 3 bases, and 16 bases lay between the germline ends. The DNA for the CDR3 is TGTGCCAGCAGCGTTGGACAGAATATTCGGACAGATACGCAGTATTTT. As protein: CASSVGQNIRTDTQYF.

This sequence joins TRBV5-6 and TRBJ2-6; D may correspond to TRBD1 or TRBD2 (5 bases each). Germline V gene lookup returns CDR1 SGHDT and CDR2 YYEEEE. The CDR3 length is 16 residues. The germline V and J ends were trimmed by 3 bases and 0 bases, with 10 bases remaining between them. The CDR3 reads CASSSGRNSGANVLTF. The CDR3 DNA reads TGTGCCAGCAGCTCGGGACGGAACTCTGGGGCCAACGTCCTGACTTTC. The full variable domain, with the rest looked up from reference TRBV5-6 and TRBJ2-6, is DAGVTQSPTHLIKTRGQQVTLRCSPKSGHDTVSWYQQALGQGPQFIFQYYEEEERQRGNFPDRFSGHQFPNYSSELNVNALLLGDSALYLCASSSGRNSGANVLTFGAGSRLTVL.

The chain combines TRBV27 with TRBJ2-1; 10 nucleotides line up with TRBD2. Germline values: CDR1 MNHEY, CDR2 SMNVEV (reference sequence). The CDR3 extends over 18 amino acids. The V and J ends lost 5 bases and 4 bases, in that order; junction bases with no gene match: 14. Here the CDR3 DNA reads TGTGCCAGCAGTCCATTGGGGTTCGCTAGCGGGAGTTACAATGAGCAGTTCTTC. Translated: CASSPLGFASGSYNEQFF.

This sequence joins TRBV7-2 and TRBJ1-5; D not resolved. Trimming removed 4 bases from V and 0 bases from J, with 10 bases in between. The CDR3 runs 15 residues. From germline, CDR1 is SGHTA and CDR2 FQGNSA. The CDR3: CASSSGRNSNQPQHF. The CDR3 region has the DNA TGTGCCAGCAGCTCCGGACGGAATAGCAATCAGCCCCAGCATTTT. Complete variable domain (other parts from reference TRBV7-2 and TRBJ1-5): GAGVSQSPSNKVTEKGKDVELRCDPISGHTALYWYRQSLGQGLEFLIYFQGNSAPDKSGLPSDRFSAERTGGSVSTLTIQRTQQEDSAVYLCASSSGRNSNQPQHFGDGTRLSIL.

The CDR3 nucleotides are TGCAGTGCTAGCCCGGGACGCGAGCAGTACTTC. Translating it yields CSASPGREQYF. The rearrangement uses TRBV20-1 and TRBJ2-7; D assignment may be TRBD1 or TRBD2 (5 bases each). Germline V gene sequence: CDR1 DFQATT, CDR2 SNEGSKA (reference sequence). CDR3 length: 11 amino acids. Trimming took 3 bases from V and 6 from J, leaving 9 bases between them.

The rearrangement joins TRBV5-4 to TRBJ2-6; 11 bases align to TRBD1. After removal of 4 bases from V and 0 bases from J, the junction contained 6 bases not matched to a gene. Germline CDR1 SGHNT, CDR2 YYREEE (reference sequence). The CDR3 runs to 18 residues. The chain's CDR3 is CASSPGTGGFSGANVLTF. DNA for the CDR3: TGTGCCAGCAGCCCGGGGACAGGGGGTTTCTCTGGGGCCAACGTCCTGACTTTC. The complete variable domain, with remaining parts taken from reference TRBV5-4 and TRBJ2-6, reads ETGVTQSPTHLIKTRGQQVTLRCSSQSGHNTVSWYQQALGQGPQFIFQYYREEENGRGNFPPRFSGLQFPNYSSELNVNALELDDSALYLCASSPGTGGFSGANVLTFGAGSRLTVL.

The chain has TRBV7-3 and TRBJ1-2, with D unresolved. With 2 bases removed from V and 4 bases from J, the gap between germline ends came to 11 bases. The CDR3 is 14 residues long. CDR1 SGHTA and CDR2 FQGTGA come from the germline V gene. CDR3 nucleotides: TGTGCCAGCAGCTTAGGTGCCCGCGCCTATGGCTACACCTTC. Protein: CASSLGARAYGYTF.

The chain couples TRBV19 to TRBJ1-4, with D unresolved. CDR1 LNHDA and CDR2 SQIVND come from the germline V gene (reference sequence). CDR3 length: 14 residues. V was shortened by 3 bases and J by 3 bases, with 8 bases between the two germline ends. The CDR3 DNA sequence: TGTGCCAGTAGTATGCGTCAGCCTAATGAAAAACTGTTTTTT. Its protein product is CASSMRQPNEKLFF.

The J gene is TRBJ2-7, the V gene TRBV27, with 7 bases lining up with TRBD1. Germline V gene data show CDR1 as MNHEY and CDR2 as SMNVEV (reference sequence). The CDR3 is 13 residues long. The V gene end was trimmed by 10 bases and the J gene end by 2 bases; junction bases not matched to a gene: 8. CDR3 coding DNA: TGTGCCACCTCGGGACAGCCGCCCTACGAGCAGTACTTC. Its translation: CATSGQPPYEQYF.

V and J are TRBV28 and TRBJ2-3; 8 bases are shared with TRBD2. CDR3 size: 16 residues. The V gene end was trimmed by 3 bases and the J gene end by 5 bases; junction bases not matched to a gene: 10. CDR1 is MDHEN, CDR2 SYDVKM, per germline. This CDR3 is CASSFTSGGGVDTQYF. The CDR3 nucleotides read TGTGCCAGCAGTTTCACTAGCGGAGGGGGAGTAGATACGCAGTATTTT.

The rearrangement uses TRBV9 and TRBJ1-3; weak D call: TRBD1 (5 bases). Germline assignment: CDR1 SGDLS and CDR2 YYNGEE. The ends were cut back, 5 bases at V and 0 bases at J, with 12 bases in the middle. The CDR3 runs to 15 residues. In DNA, the CDR3 is TGTGCCAGCAGTGGGGCTGGGAGCTCTGGAAACACCATATATTTT. As protein: CASSGAGSSGNTIYF.

The genes are TRBV27 and TRBJ2-3; the D is unclear. Germline CDR1 MNHEY, CDR2 SMNVEV (reference sequence). The CDR3 has 19 residues. V gave up 1 base and J gave up 0 bases, with 20 bases separating them. CDR3 nucleotide sequence: TGTGCCAGCAGTTTATGGGGTATTCCAGGATTGGGTAGCACAGATACGCAGTATTTT. This encodes CASSLWGIPGLGSTDTQYF.

The chain couples TRBV7-2 to TRBJ2-1; 13 bases are shared with TRBD2. Germline CDR1 reads SGHTA; CDR2 reads FQGNSA. This CDR3 is 16 amino acids long. V gave up 5 bases and J gave up 7 bases; unmatched junction bases: 8. In nucleotides, the CDR3 is TGTGCCAGCAGCGTCACTAGCGGGAGGGTTAGGAATGAGCAGTTCTTC. This codes for CASSVTSGRVRNEQFF.

This clone was picked up one time. The chain has TRBV18 and TRBJ2-3; tentative D call: TRBD1 (5 bases). The V gene's germline CDR1 is KGHSH and CDR2 LQKENI. The CDR3 contains 14 residues. Trimming took 0 bases from V and 4 from J, leaving 8 bases between them. The CDR3 sequence is CASSPPVGADTQYF. CDR3 in DNA: TGTGCCAGCTCACCACCGGTAGGGGCAGATACGCAGTATTTT.

The CDR3 spells CASSVPGTGANVLTF. In nucleotides, the CDR3 is TGTGCCAGCAGCGTGCCGGGGACTGGGGCCAACGTCCTGACTTTC. J is TRBJ2-6 and V is TRBV5-6, with a possible D match to TRBD2 (5 bases). The CDR3 extends over 15 amino acids. CDR1 SGHDT and CDR2 YYEEEE come from the germline V gene. Deletions cut 4 bases from V and 2 bases from J, with 10 bases between. Full variable domain (outside the CDR3, taken from reference TRBV5-6 and TRBJ2-6): DAGVTQSPTHLIKTRGQQVTLRCSPKSGHDTVSWYQQALGQGPQFIFQYYEEEERQRGNFPDRFSGHQFPNYSSELNVNALLLGDSALYLCASSVPGTGANVLTFGAGSRLTVL.

Turning to this clone: The identical CDR3 is also encoded by other nucleotide sequences in the sample. The chain employs TRBV9 and TRBJ2-5; D gene ambiguous. V was pared by 2 bases and J by 1 base, with 6 bases between. The CDR3 length is 13 residues. The germline gives CDR1 SGDLS, CDR2 YYNGEE. The CDR3 sequence: CASSVGPQETQYF. CDR3 DNA: TGTGCCAGCAGCGTTGGTCCCCAAGAGACCCAGTACTTC.

This clone showed up just once. The chain uses TRBV27 and TRBJ1-2; 10 bases line up with TRBD1. The CDR3 consists of 14 residues. The germline CDR1 and CDR2 sequences are MNHEY and SMNVEV (reference sequence). J lost 4 bases, V lost 7 bases, and 6 bases had no gene match. CDR3 sequence (DNA): TGTGCCAGCAAGACAGGGGGCGCGAGCTATGGCTACACCTTC. Protein sequence: CASKTGGASYGYTF.